This T cell receptor (beta chain) was documented in a study of regulatory T cells in long-lasting Graves disease (dated by TCRdb to the early 2020s). About the study as a whole: Persistent Graves' disease was defined as antithyroid drug treatment for over 5 years with persistently positive TSH receptor autoantibodies. This study used TCR sequencing and RNA sequencing of peripheral blood to compare persistent Graves' disease patients against newly diagnosed Graves' disease patients. The study was conducted in China and was registered as a clinical trial. Persistent Graves' disease patients in the clinical cohort had taken antithyroid drugs for roughly ten years on average. A total of 33 samples were covered by TCR sequencing, comprising some 13 persistent and around 20 newly diagnosed Graves' disease patients.

Summary of the overall study and its limitations: As a limitation, the authors acknowledged that the small sample size may reduce accuracy. Preferential use of TRBV28, TRBJ1-2 and TRBJ2-5 was observed in persistent disease, whereas TRBV20-1 and TRBJ2-1 were favored in newly diagnosed disease. Only the TCR beta chain was sequenced and analyzed. Only peripheral blood was studied, because thyroid tissue, the primary lesion, was inaccessible. Compared with newly diagnosed patients, persistent Graves' disease patients had lower TCR Shannon entropy and fewer highly expanded clones, which suggests clonal expansion. A larger number of public clonotypes was shared among persistent patients (about 2,700) than among newly diagnosed patients (over 850).

CDR1 and CDR2, per the germline V gene, are SQVTM and ANQGSEA. V gives up 7 bases and J gives up 1 base, and the segment between their germline ends measures 26 bases. The CDR3 runs 18 amino acids, cysteine and phenylalanine included. Only the CDR3 DNA stays, 54 bases, in frame from base 1. Library prep was done by multiplex PCR. TCRdb shows the sequencer as Illumina HiSeq 4000. TCR beta libraries were built with iRepertoire HTBI primers and Arm-PCR amplification of CDR3 regions. Gel purification was performed on PCR products prior to sequencing. In the source study's methods: A total of 62 TRBV and about 13 TRBJ segments were identified across samples and were used for gene usage analysis of CDR3 amino acid clonotypes. COPE and FqMerger were used to merge the filtered high-quality paired reads into contigs. BLAST was used to align contigs to IMGT TRBV, TRBD and TRBJ reference genes, and CDR3 was defined according to IMGT. Any clonotype with a frequency above 0.1% was classified as a highly expanded clone. Shannon entropy was used to measure repertoire diversity, and the Gini coefficient was used to measure V-J evenness. A clonotype found in more than one individual was treated as public. The raw public reads went through TCRdb reprocessing: fastp at Q25, MiXCR clone calling, in-frame beta chains kept. Identical CDR3 protein sequences are pooled into one entry, listed with their most common genes and DNA. It is TCRdb's table, rather than the study itself, that gives the V and J calls and clone size. In all, the sample holds approximately 360,000 distinct CDR3 sequences, and more than 20% of those were seen once. The ten largest make up approximately 27% of the sample.

The intended sense of this specimen's time point label: persistent/refractory GD, antithyroid drugs over 5 years with positive TRAb. RNA was extracted from PBMCs in TRIzol for both TCR sequencing and RNA sequencing. The diagnosis of Graves' disease was made according to American Thyroid Association guidelines. The patients came from an endocrinology department in Xi'an, China. From each patient, 7.5 to 9.5 milliliters of peripheral blood was collected into an EDTA anticoagulant tube. Ficoll Paque Plus density gradient separation was used to isolate PBMCs, and no further T cell sorting was done. An Agilent 2100 Bioanalyzer and agarose gel were used to assess RNA quality, and a NanoDrop 2000 was used to measure RNA concentration. Remarks on this clonotype: Its antigen target is currently unknown. The record has no base qualities; no much larger clone is one base away.

This receptor chain uses TRBV29-1 and TRBJ2-1; perhaps TRBD2 is the D gene, with 5 bases matching. This receptor was obtained from a woman in her forties with Graves disease. Donor details come from another sample of the same person, matched by shared clones. The specimen was peripheral blood mononuclear cells (PBMCs), collected when the disease was refractory, from a patient treated with antithyroid drugs. The bases read TGCAGCGCCAGCGGAGGCCCCAAGGGAGAGTCGTCCTACAATGAGCAGTTCTTC. It codes for CSASGGPKGESSYNEQFF.